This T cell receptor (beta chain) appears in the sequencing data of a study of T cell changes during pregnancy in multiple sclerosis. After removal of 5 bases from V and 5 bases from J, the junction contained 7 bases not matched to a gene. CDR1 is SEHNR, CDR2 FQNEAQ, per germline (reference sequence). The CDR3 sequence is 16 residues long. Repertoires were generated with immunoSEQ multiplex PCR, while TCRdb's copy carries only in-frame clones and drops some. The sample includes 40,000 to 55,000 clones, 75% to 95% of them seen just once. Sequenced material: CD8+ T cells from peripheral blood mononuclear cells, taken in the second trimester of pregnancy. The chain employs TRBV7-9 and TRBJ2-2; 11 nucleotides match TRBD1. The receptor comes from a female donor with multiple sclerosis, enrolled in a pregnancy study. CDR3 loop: CASSGAGTGGTGELFF. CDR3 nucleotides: TGTGCCAGCAGCGGAGCCGGGACAGGGGGTACCGGGGAGCTGTTTTTT. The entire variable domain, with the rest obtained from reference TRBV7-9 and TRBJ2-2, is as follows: DTGVSQNPRHKITKRGQNVTFRCDPISEHNRLYWYRQTLGQGPEFLTYFQNEAQLEKSRLLSDRFSAERPKGSFSTLEIQRTEQGDSAMYLCASSGAGTGGTGELFFGEGSRLTVL.